This TCR beta chain was observed in a study of blood T cell repertoires in COVID-19 (dated by TCRdb to the early 2020s). Turning to the overall study: Samples covering the acute and convalescent phases of COVID-19 were provided by collaborators in the United States, Italy and Spain. Samples came from the ongoing ImmuneRACE study (first 160 participants) plus 1,254 subjects from 6 global collaborators. The sample metadata nearly always contained a de-identified subject ID, COVID-19 status, age in years and sex. Where HLA class I and class II types were available, the types were taken from metadata supplied by the sample provider, not from assay-based typing. The prospective study material was composed of cDNA or gDNA derived from T cells, B-cell-depleted T cells, or PBMCs. A freely available public database, intended as a resource for researchers studying the immune response to SARS-CoV-2, is where the repertoires were released. Deeply sampled blood TCRbeta repertoires from subjects exposed to, actively infected with, or recovered from COVID-19 were included in the dataset. On the study overall, not on this receptor specifically: Clinical and demographic metadata were provided uncurated, with the amount varying by source and participant.

The CDR3 holds 12 amino acids from the cysteine to the phenylalanine. The retained sequence is limited to the CDR3, 36 bases, with the frame set at the first base. CDR1 and CDR2 (SQVTM, ANQGSEA) derive from the germline V gene. Trimming at the junction amounts to 4 bases on V and 4 bases on J, and the germline ends lie 10 bases apart. The immunoSEQ Assay, a bias-controlled multiplex PCR, was used to amplify TCRbeta CDR3 regions from genomic DNA. The study's processing was this. The number of nucleated cells in each sample was estimated by amplification of reference gene primers within the assay. Sequence reads were collapsed and filtered to measure the absolute abundance of every unique TCRbeta CDR3 rearrangement. For each sample, productive Simpson clonality was calculated as the square root of Simpson's diversity index across productive rearrangements. TCRdb took this table from immuneACCESS and kept in-frame rearrangements with V and J called. Such tables lack part of the clones; where checked against another copy, unresolved V genes explain under half of the gap, and the rest is unexplained. The V and J calls and clone size come from that table; D and trimming were worked out from the DNA. Counted in this sample were 35,000 to 40,000 clones; approximately 88% of them appeared once. Around 13% of the sample rests with the top ten.

With regard to this clone: What antigen it recognizes has not been identified. Per-nucleotide qualities are absent, and no much larger clonotype sits a single base away.

Each collaborating institution followed its own protocols to collect whole blood in K2EDTA tubes. For TCRbeta analysis, collaborators shipped samples as frozen whole blood, isolated PBMCs, or DNA extracted from either of those sample types. The sample comprised peripheral blood. This TCR was recovered from a man aged 45 to 65 with active or convalescent COVID-19. In this chain, TRBV29-1 is recombined with TRBJ1-2; the D gene is unclear. CDR3 region: CSVGGGVYGYTF. DNA sequence: TGCAGCGTTGGAGGCGGCGTCTATGGCTACACCTTC.